What follows are 4 T cell receptor beta chains derived from one specimen sequenced in a study of a mutant IDH1 vaccine in newly diagnosed glioma. The sample's time point: baseline, week 1 (first vaccination visit). Described treatment: pre-vaccination baseline after standard-of-care therapy. Some clones are missing from TCRdb's copy, which holds only in-frame ones; the method was immunoSEQ multiplex PCR. The repertoire holds some 68,000 clones, with about four fifths as singletons. This sample comprised PBMCs, obtained from a glioma patient treated with radiotherapy, temozolomide or both. These receptors were collected from a man in his fifties with glioma.

V gene TRBV2 combines with J gene TRBJ1-2; TRBD1 matches 12 bases. Unmatched junction bases numbered 15, after V lost 6 bases and J lost 1 base. The CDR3 contains 19 residues. CDR1 and CDR2 (germline): SNHLY, FYNNEI. The CDR3 spells CASRGTGGFSPPINYGYTF. The DNA for the CDR3 is TGTGCCAGCAGGGGGACAGGGGGCTTTAGCCCACCGATTAACTATGGCTACACCTTC.

The chain is built from TRBV7-8 and TRBJ1-1; tentative D call: TRBD1 (5 bases). This CDR3 is 14 amino acids long. Germline V gene data show CDR1 as SGHVS and CDR2 as FQNEAQ. The germline V and J ends were trimmed by 3 bases and 5 bases, with 13 bases remaining between them. This CDR3 is CASSFRGRGTEAFF. As DNA, the CDR3 is TGTGCCAGCAGCTTCCGGGGCCGGGGAACTGAAGCTTTCTTT.

The rearrangement links TRBV10-3 to TRBJ1-1; 7 nucleotides line up with TRBD1. After removal of 6 bases from V and 7 bases from J, the junction contained 8 bases not matched to a gene. CDR3 length: 13 amino acids. The germline CDR1 and CDR2 sequences are ENHRY and SYGVKD. The CDR3 spells CAISPGRDSEAFF. The CDR3 nucleotides are TGTGCCATCAGCCCCGGCCGGGACAGTGAAGCTTTCTTT.

The chain employs TRBV9 and TRBJ2-2; no clear D. The CDR3 contains 16 residues. The V gene's germline CDR1 is SGDLS and CDR2 YYNGEE. Trimming pared 0 bases from V and 3 bases from J, leaving 12 bases between. CDR3 sequence: CASSVERSRHTGELFF. In DNA, the CDR3 is TGTGCCAGCAGCGTAGAAAGATCCAGGCACACCGGGGAGCTGTTTTTT.